These 24 T cell receptor beta chains were sequenced from one sample in a study of CD8 T cells in Susac syndrome. Random hexamers were used to reverse transcribe an amount of about 0.45 to 1 ug RNA. TCRdb reanalysed the immunoSEQ multiplex PCR reads using MiXCR and keeps one entry per CDR3 protein. Among 250,000 to 300,000 distinct CDR3 sequences, 70% to 90% were seen once, and the ten largest hold approximately 0.18%. Sample: CD8+ T cells from PBMCs. These receptor sequences come from a human donor with multiple sclerosis.

J is TRBJ2-1 and V is TRBV4-3; D unclear. The germline V and J ends were trimmed by 4 bases and 0 bases, with 13 bases remaining between them. CDR3 size: 16 residues. The germline CDR1 and CDR2 sequences are LGHNA and YSLEER. Here the CDR3 reads CASSRDWTSSYNEQFF. For the CDR3, the DNA is TGCGCCAGCAGCCGAGACTGGACGAGCTCCTACAATGAGCAGTTCTTC.

Only a few counts were recorded for this clonotype. The CDR3 reads CASSYPGTLYGYTF. The CDR3, as DNA: TGTGCCAGCAGTTACCCCGGGACGCTCTATGGCTACACCTTC. The chain carries TRBV6-2 or TRBV6-3 and TRBJ1-2; possible D gene TRBD1, 5 bases. There are 14 residues in the CDR3. V lost 2 bases, J lost 4 bases, and 11 bases lay in between. Germline assignment: CDR1 MNHEY and CDR2 SVGEGT.

The chain links TRBV7-9 to TRBJ2-2; no clear D gene. There are 13 residues in the CDR3. V was trimmed by 4 bases and J by 8 bases, leaving 11 bases between them. CDR1 is SEHNR, CDR2 FQNEAQ, per germline (reference sequence). The CDR3 bases are TGTGCCAGCAGCTCAAACTGGAGTGGGGAGCTGTTTTTT. Amino acid sequence: CASSSNWSGELFF.

On this clonotype: One end of the junction does not line up with germline, which may come from a read error. The J gene is TRBJ1-1, the V gene TRBV9; no reliable D call. CDR1 SGDLS and CDR2 YYNGEE come from the germline V gene. CDR3 length equals 12 residues. The CDR3 nucleotides are TGTGCCAGCAGCGCCCCCAACCCTGAGGCTTTCTTT. This translates into CASSAPNPEAFF.

V usage is TRBV6-2 or TRBV6-3 and J usage is TRBJ2-2; the D is unclear. Per the germline V gene, CDR1 is MNHEY and CDR2 is SVGEGT. The CDR3 runs to 14 residues. Trimming removed 2 bases from V and 4 bases from J, with 8 bases in between. The CDR3 here is CASSYALPTGELFF. CDR3 sequence (DNA): TGTGCCAGCAGTTACGCCCTGCCCACCGGGGAGCTGTTTTTT.

The genes are TRBV19 and TRBJ2-5; no firm D call. The CDR3 has 11 residues. CDR1 and CDR2 (germline): LNHDA, SQIVND (reference sequence). The V and J ends lost 6 bases and 5 bases respectively, with 7 bases between them. The CDR3 spells CASRHDETQYF. The CDR3 nucleotides read TGTGCCAGTAGGCACGATGAGACCCAGTACTTC.

CDR3 nucleotide sequence: TGTGCCATCAGTGAGTCGGGTAGGGGGAATGAGCAGTTCTTC. It encodes CAISESGRGNEQFF. This chain connects TRBV10-3 to TRBJ2-1, with a tentative D call TRBD1 (6 bases). CDR1 and CDR2 from the germline V gene are ENHRY and SYGVKD. V was clipped by 0 bases and J by 7 bases, with 10 bases between them. This CDR3 is built from 14 residues.

The chain uses TRBV7-2 and TRBJ2-5; 8 nucleotides line up with TRBD2. Germline trimming cut 5 bases from V and 1 base from J; bases unmatched to any gene: 6. Germline CDR1 is SGHTA and CDR2 is FQGNSA. The CDR3 length is 15 residues. CDR3: CASSRLAGSQETQYF. The CDR3 coding sequence is TGTGCCAGCAGCCGCTTAGCGGGATCCCAAGAGACCCAGTACTTC.

The chain couples TRBV29-1 to TRBJ2-1, with a tentative D call TRBD1 (5 bases). The CDR3 totals 13 residues. Germline values: CDR1 SQVTM, CDR2 ANQGSEA. V gave up 5 bases and J gave up 12 bases, with 20 bases separating them. The DNA of the CDR3 is TGCAGCGTTCTAACAGGACCCTACGACTGGCAGTTCTTC. This gives the protein CSVLTGPYDWQFF.

This chain joins TRBV9 and TRBJ2-6, with a weak D call TRBD1 (5 bases). V was cut by 4 bases and J by 0 bases, with 11 bases left in between. The CDR3 is 16 residues long. Germline CDR1 and CDR2: SGDLS and YYNGEE. The CDR3 here is CASSQNRNSGANVLTF. The CDR3, as DNA: TGTGCCAGCAGCCAGAACAGGAACTCTGGGGCCAACGTCCTGACTTTC. Together with reference TRBV9 and TRBJ2-6, the CDR3 gives the full variable domain: DSGVTQTPKHLITATGQRVTLRCSPRSGDLSVYWYQQSLDQGLQFLIQYYNGEERAKGNILERFSAQQFPDLHSELNLSSLELGDSALYFCASSQNRNSGANVLTFGAGSRLTVL.

The chain employs TRBV5-1 and TRBJ2-2; D is possibly TRBD1 or TRBD2 (5 bases each). CDR1 and CDR2 (germline): SGHRS, YFSETQ. The V end was cut by 0 bases, the J end by 3 bases, with 9 bases between. The CDR3 has 15 amino acids. CDR3 in amino acids: CASSLEGPYTGELFF. The CDR3 region has the DNA TGCGCCAGCAGCTTGGAGGGACCATACACCGGGGAGCTGTTTTTT.

V and J are TRBV29-1 and TRBJ1-1; D ambiguous. Germline CDR1 and CDR2: SQVTM and ANQGSEA. The CDR3 covers 13 residues. Trimming took off 6 bases at V and 0 bases at J, with 11 bases between the two ends. CDR3 bases: TGCAGCGTGGAGGAGGGATTGAACACTGAAGCTTTCTTT. Translating gives CSVEEGLNTEAFF.

V and J are TRBV28 and TRBJ1-4; no clear D gene. The germline V and J ends were trimmed by 6 bases and 5 bases, with 13 bases remaining between them. The CDR3 runs to 14 residues. Germline V gene sequence: CDR1 MDHEN, CDR2 SYDVKM. This chain's CDR3 is CASSSGPINEKLFF. The CDR3 DNA sequence: TGTGCCAGCAGCTCCGGGCCCATAAATGAAAAACTGTTTTTT.

The table lists this clonotype with a count of one. The J gene is TRBJ2-1, the V gene TRBV12-3 or TRBV12-4, with 7 bases that match TRBD1. J gave up 5 bases and V 6 bases, and 19 bases lay outside the gene matches. CDR3 length: 18 amino acids. CDR3 DNA sequence: TGTGCCAGCAGAACAACCGATGGAAACAGGGGACCCAACAATGAGCAGTTCTTC. Translation: CASRTTDGNRGPNNEQFF.

The rearrangement links TRBV2 to TRBJ1-1, with a possible D match to TRBD1 (5 bases). Looked up from germline, CDR1 is SNHLY and CDR2 is FYNNEI. V lost 6 bases to trimming and J lost 1 base, with 12 bases between them. The CDR3 is 14 residues long. This CDR3 reads CASRSPDRNTEAFF. The DNA for the CDR3 is TGTGCCAGCAGGTCCCCCGACAGGAACACTGAAGCTTTCTTT. The full variable domain, completed using reference TRBV2 and TRBJ1-1, is EPEVTQTPSHQVTQMGQEVILRCVPISNHLYFYWYRQILGQKVEFLVSFYNNEISEKSEIFDDQFSVERPDGSNFTLKIRSTKLEDSAMYFCASRSPDRNTEAFFGQGTRLTVV.

The chain carries TRBV28 and TRBJ2-7, with D possibly matching TRBD1 (6 bases). The germline gives CDR1 MDHEN, CDR2 SYDVKM. The CDR3 spans 16 residues. V was cut by 3 bases and J by 2 bases, with 17 bases left in between. The CDR3, as DNA: TGTGCCAGCAGTTTCCCCCCTCAGGGGTTCCCCTACGAGCAGTACTTC. Amino acids: CASSFPPQGFPYEQYF.

This clonotype came up once. Possible read error: a much larger clone is one base away. V gene TRBV7-9 combines with J gene TRBJ2-7; TRBD1 aligns across 9 bases. The CDR3 contains 14 residues. V trimming: 1 base; J trimming: 3 bases; junction bases outside the gene matches: 1. Germline lookup yields CDR1 SEHNR and CDR2 FQNEAQ (reference sequence). The CDR3 nucleotides are TGTGCCAGCAGCTTAGTGACAGGGGGCTACGAGCAGTACTTC. Amino acid sequence: CASSLVTGGYEQYF.

The genes are TRBV20-1 and TRBJ2-7; 8 bases agree with TRBD2. J lost 6 bases, V lost 0 bases, and 13 bases had no gene match. The CDR3 consists of 16 residues. The germline V gene encodes CDR1 DFQATT and CDR2 SNEGSKA (reference sequence). The CDR3 bases are TGCAGTGCTAGAGACTTAGGACTAGCACTCGGAGGCGAGCAGTACTTC. It specifies CSARDLGLALGGEQYF.

The CDR3 coding sequence is TGCGCCAGCAGCCAAAGACAGGCGTTCTACGAGCAGTACTTC. It translates to CASSQRQAFYEQYF. The chain couples TRBV4-1 to TRBJ2-7; D may be TRBD1 (6 bases). Trimming took off 2 bases at V and 3 bases at J, with 11 bases between the two ends. The CDR3 loop spans 14 amino acids. Per germline, CDR1 MGHRA and CDR2 YSYEKL.

The chain links TRBV4-1 to TRBJ2-7; possibly TRBD2 for D (6 bases). Germline CDR1 reads MGHRA; CDR2 reads YSYEKL. V was pared by 1 base and J by 0 bases, with 10 bases between. The CDR3 contains 15 residues. The CDR3 reads CASSQGERASYEQYF. CDR3 sequence (DNA): TGCGCCAGCAGCCAAGGCGAGCGGGCCTCCTACGAGCAGTACTTC.

The chain uses TRBV28 and TRBJ2-5; D possibly corresponds to TRBD1 (6 bases). The CDR3 is 16 amino acids. Germline values: CDR1 MDHEN, CDR2 SYDVKM. V lost 7 bases and J lost 3, with 21 bases in between. The CDR3, as DNA: TGTGCCAGCACCTCAGGGGAGACCCGCCGCAAAGAGACCCAGTACTTC. Protein product: CASTSGETRRKETQYF.

This rearrangement joins TRBV9 to TRBJ1-2; D perhaps matches TRBD1 (6 bases). From germline, CDR1 is SGDLS and CDR2 YYNGEE. CDR3 size: 16 residues. Trimming cost V 4 bases and J 6 bases, with 22 bases left between them. As DNA, the CDR3 is TGTGCCAGCAGCCGCGGACTTTTAACAGGGCGCGATGGCTACACCTTC. The encoded protein is CASSRGLLTGRDGYTF.

V usage is TRBV7-9 and J usage is TRBJ2-2; D gene ambiguous. Trimming pared 4 bases from V and 3 bases from J, leaving 15 bases between. The CDR3 has 16 amino acids. The V gene's germline CDR1 is SEHNR and CDR2 FQNEAQ (reference sequence). For the CDR3, the DNA is TGTGCCAGCAGCTCCGTGGGTTTTTCTTACACCGGGGAGCTGTTTTTT. Translated: CASSSVGFSYTGELFF.

V is TRBV20-1 and J is TRBJ2-1, with D unclear. This CDR3 is 14 amino acids long. Germline assignment: CDR1 DFQATT and CDR2 SNEGSKA (reference sequence). Trimming left V 3 bases short and J 1 base short, with 10 bases between. The CDR3 spells CSASVPSSYNEQFF. The CDR3 region has the DNA TGCAGTGCTAGCGTCCCCTCGTCCTACAATGAGCAGTTCTTC.